This T cell receptor beta chain was recovered during a study of shared clonotypes between healthy human individuals. Whole-study context: Donors consisted of two women and three men between 18 and 49.

Turning to this clone: Because the CDR3's place on the DNA is in doubt, the DNA is left out and the CDR3 is given as listed by TCRdb.

The table came from immunoSEQ multiplex PCR; TCRdb's copy has only in-frame clones and leaves some out. Among 1.6 million or so clones, roughly 97% were seen once, and the ten largest hold roughly 1.2%. The CDR3 spans 22 residues, counting both ends. Input material: naive CD4+ T cells sorted from blood. As to subset: CD45RA+ positively selected. The chain couples TRBV21-1 to TRBJ2-3. TRBV21-1 corresponds to a pseudogene. The source of this sequence is a man aged 25-45 years in good health. CDR3 loop: CASSKVGPGSGSGLFETDTQYF.